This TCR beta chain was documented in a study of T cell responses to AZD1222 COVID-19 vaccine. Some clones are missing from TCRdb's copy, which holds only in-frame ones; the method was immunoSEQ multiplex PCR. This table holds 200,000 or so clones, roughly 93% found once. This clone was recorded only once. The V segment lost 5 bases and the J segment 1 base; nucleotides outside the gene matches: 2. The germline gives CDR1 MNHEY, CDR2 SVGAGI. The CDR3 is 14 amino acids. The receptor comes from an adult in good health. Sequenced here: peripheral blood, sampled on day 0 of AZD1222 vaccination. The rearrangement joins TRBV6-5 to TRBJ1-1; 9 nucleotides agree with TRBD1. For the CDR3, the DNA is TGTGCCAGCAGTCCGGACAGGGGGAACACTGAAGCTTTCTTT. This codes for CASSPDRGNTEAFF.